The 32 T cell receptor beta chains reported below all come from one sample, sequenced in a study of CD8+ T cells in alopecia areata. Treatment here: oral pan-JAK inhibitor, 5-10 mg twice daily. Sequencing relied on a cDNA template that was reverse transcribed from extracted RNA. TCRdb's table, derived via immunoSEQ multiplex PCR, lists solely in-frame clones and lacks some. The table includes 200,000 to 250,000 clones, 64% detected once. The material was CD4+ T cells sorted from blood, obtained at week 4, from a patient treated with tofacitinib. The receptors here all came from a human donor with alopecia areata.

As concerns this clone: Different DNA sequences within this sample yield the same CDR3. This chain joins TRBV11-2 and TRBJ2-5; D call uncertain. Germline V lookup: CDR1 SGHAT, CDR2 FQNNGV. Trimming left V 1 base short and J 4 bases short, with 7 bases between. This CDR3 contains 13 residues. Written as DNA, the CDR3 is TGTGCCAGCAGCTTAGGAGTGAGAGAGACCCAGTACTTC. Translating gives CASSLGVRETQYF.

The chain uses TRBV19 and TRBJ1-2; D is undetermined. This CDR3 is built from 13 residues. The germline gives CDR1 LNHDA, CDR2 SQIVND (reference sequence). The V end lost 6 bases, the J end lost 7 bases, and 15 bases lay between the germline ends. The CDR3 loop is CASSQPDGSGYTF. The CDR3 DNA reads as TGTGCCAGTAGCCAGCCCGACGGGTCTGGCTACACCTTC.

This clone was detected a few times. The same CDR3 can be traced to other DNA sequences in this sample. This sequence joins TRBV30 and TRBJ1-1; D gene ambiguous. The V gene lost 5 bases and the J gene lost 5 bases, with 9 bases spanning the gap. Germline V CDR1 and CDR2: GTSNPN, SVGIG (reference sequence). There are 11 residues in the CDR3. This CDR3 reads CAWSRGTEAFF. In DNA, the CDR3 is TGTGCCTGGTCTCGGGGAACTGAAGCTTTCTTT. Full variable domain (outside the CDR3, taken from reference TRBV30 and TRBJ1-1): SQTIHQWPATLVQPVGSPLSLECTVEGTSNPNLYWYRQAAGRGLQLLFYSVGIGQISSEVPQNLSASRPQDRQFILSSKKLLLSDSGFYLCAWSRGTEAFFGQGTRLTVV.

The rearrangement uses TRBV19 and TRBJ2-4; D possibly corresponds to TRBD2 (6 bases). Germline CDR1 reads LNHDA; CDR2 reads SQIVND (reference sequence). V shed 6 bases and J shed 7 bases, with 16 bases lying between them. This CDR3 region has 14 residues. CDR3 sequence (DNA): TGTGCCAGTAGCAGGGAGGCCTTTTCGAACATTCAGTACTTC. It specifies CASSREAFSNIQYF.

The table lists this clone with a count of one. The V gene is TRBV11-3, the J gene TRBJ2-4, with D perhaps TRBD2 (5 bases). The ends were cut back, 3 bases at V and 8 bases at J, with 14 bases in the middle. CDR1 and CDR2 (germline): SGHNT, YENEEA. The CDR3 loop spans 14 amino acids. DNA for the CDR3: TGTGCCAGCAGCTTCGCCGTGGGAGTGGACATTCAGTACTTC. It yields the protein CASSFAVGVDIQYF.

The V call is TRBV18, the J call TRBJ2-1, with TRBD1 matching 7 bases. V was pared by 1 base and J by 7 bases, with 10 bases of the junction left unmatched. Germline loops: CDR1 KGHSH, CDR2 LQKENI. The CDR3 extends over 16 amino acids. CDR3 in amino acids: CASSPRDRELLNEQFF. For the CDR3, the DNA is TGTGCCAGCTCACCACGCGACAGGGAATTATTAAATGAGCAGTTCTTC.

V and J are TRBV4-2 and TRBJ2-5; no firm D call. This CDR3 is 15 amino acids long. Germline CDR1 LGHNA, CDR2 YNFKEQ. Trimming cost V 1 base and J 2 bases, with 11 bases left between them. CDR3 protein: CASSQGRAVQETQYF. The CDR3 bases are TGTGCCAGCAGCCAAGGTCGCGCGGTTCAAGAGACCCAGTACTTC.

This clone was detected a few times. The chain uses TRBV30 and TRBJ2-7, with D perhaps being TRBD1 or TRBD2 (5 bases each). The CDR3 extends over 12 amino acids. Germline V gene lookup returns CDR1 GTSNPN and CDR2 SVGIG (reference sequence). The V and J ends lost 2 bases and 7 bases respectively, with 12 bases between them. The CDR3 DNA reads TGTGCCTGGAGTCCCACAGGAGGAGAGCAGTACTTC. It is translated as CAWSPTGGEQYF.

The V call is TRBV13, the J call TRBJ1-2, with D unresolved. The CDR3 has 14 amino acids. V lost 1 base to trimming and J lost 2 bases, with 8 bases between them. Germline V gives CDR1 PRHDT, CDR2 FYEKMQ (reference sequence). The CDR3 region is CASSLVGINYGYTF. In nucleotides, the CDR3 is TGTGCCAGCAGCTTAGTGGGCATAAACTATGGCTACACCTTC. Using reference TRBV13 and TRBJ1-2 for the parts outside the CDR3, the full variable domain is AAGVIQSPRHLIKEKRETATLKCYPIPRHDTVYWYQQGPGQDPQFLISFYEKMQSDKGSIPDRFSAQQFSDYHSELNMSSLELGDSALYFCASSLVGINYGYTFGSGTRLTVV.

V is TRBV5-4 and J is TRBJ1-4; D gene unclear. The germline V and J ends were trimmed by 4 bases and 1 base, with 8 bases remaining between them. Germline loops: CDR1 SGHNT, CDR2 YYREEE (reference sequence). The CDR3 is 14 amino acids. CDR3: CASSPDVTNEKLFF. CDR3 nucleotides: TGTGCCAGCAGCCCGGACGTAACTAATGAAAAACTGTTTTTT.

V and J are TRBV7-2 and TRBJ2-4; TRBD2 matches 13 bases. V was pared by 6 bases and J by 3 bases, with 11 bases of the junction left unmatched. Germline values: CDR1 SGHTA, CDR2 FQGNSA. The CDR3 totals 18 residues. Here the CDR3 reads CASSPYGTSGDNKNIQYF. As DNA, the CDR3 is TGTGCCAGCAGTCCCTATGGGACTAGCGGGGACAACAAAAACATTCAGTACTTC.

This clone was observed a handful of times. The V and J genes are TRBV4-1 and TRBJ1-2; 9 bases line up with TRBD1. Germline lookup yields CDR1 MGHRA and CDR2 YSYEKL. V was clipped by 1 base and J by 8 bases; unmatched bases: 11. The CDR3 consists of 16 residues. The CDR3 sequence is CASSQGPGQGIAGYTF. The CDR3 region has the DNA TGCGCCAGCAGCCAAGGGCCGGGACAGGGCATTGCAGGCTACACCTTC.

This sequence joins TRBV30 and TRBJ1-1, with unresolved D. Germline CDR1 and CDR2: GTSNPN and SVGIG (reference sequence). The V end lost 0 bases, the J end lost 5 bases, and 13 bases lay between the germline ends. This CDR3 has 14 amino acids. The CDR3 sequence: CAWSVTDSMTEAFF. In nucleotides, the CDR3 is TGTGCCTGGAGTGTAACAGACTCGATGACTGAAGCTTTCTTT.

The chain recombines TRBV5-4 with TRBJ1-2; D might be TRBD1 (5 bases). The CDR3 loop spans 15 amino acids. Germline CDR1 is SGHNT and CDR2 is YYREEE (reference sequence). Trimming took 4 bases from V and 6 from J, leaving 19 bases between them. The CDR3 nucleotides read TGTGCCAGCAGCCCCTACTCCGACAGCTTGGATGGCTACACCTTC. This gives the protein CASSPYSDSLDGYTF.

The V and J genes are TRBV7-2 and TRBJ1-2; D gene ambiguous. Per germline, CDR1 SGHTA and CDR2 FQGNSA. V was clipped by 4 bases and J by 4 bases, with 10 bases between them. There are 13 residues in the CDR3. Here the CDR3 DNA reads TGTGCCAGCAGCTCAGATGGTAGCTATGGCTACACCTTC. Amino acid sequence: CASSSDGSYGYTF. Supplemented by reference TRBV7-2 and TRBJ1-2, the full variable domain reads GAGVSQSPSNKVTEKGKDVELRCDPISGHTALYWYRQSLGQGLEFLIYFQGNSAPDKSGLPSDRFSAERTGGSVSTLTIQRTQQEDSAVYLCASSSDGSYGYTFGSGTRLTVV.

This chain joins TRBV4-1 and TRBJ2-5; D is perhaps TRBD2 (5 bases). V was pared by 0 bases and J by 4 bases, with 12 bases between. The CDR3 is made up of 15 amino acids. Germline loops: CDR1 MGHRA, CDR2 YSYEKL. CDR3 region: CASSQDGKGGETQYF. CDR3 sequence (DNA): TGCGCCAGCAGCCAAGATGGGAAAGGAGGAGAGACCCAGTACTTC.

The sample holds a few counts of this clone. The rearrangement links TRBV19 to TRBJ2-5; a possible D gene is TRBD1 (6 bases). The CDR3 is 16 residues long. Germline V gene lookup returns CDR1 LNHDA and CDR2 SQIVND (reference sequence). Trimming removed 3 bases at V and 5 bases at J, with 19 bases between. CDR3 nucleotides: TGTGCCAGTAGTATTTCTACAGGGAAGATGAAGGAGACCCAGTACTTC. It translates to CASSISTGKMKETQYF.

The rearrangement uses TRBV14 and TRBJ2-4; D call uncertain. The CDR3 spans 15 residues. Germline V gene data show CDR1 as SGHDN and CDR2 as FVKESK. V lost 0 bases to trimming and J lost 3 bases, with 9 bases between them. The CDR3 protein is CASSQDGYSKNIQYF. The CDR3 coding sequence is TGTGCCAGCAGCCAAGATGGGTACAGCAAAAACATTCAGTACTTC.

This sequence joins TRBV29-1 and TRBJ2-7; TRBD1 agrees at 9 bases. The CDR3 runs 14 residues. The junction had 9 bases not matched to a gene; V was cut back by 4 bases and J by 5 bases. Germline V gene data show CDR1 as SQVTM and CDR2 as ANQGSEA. The CDR3 region has the DNA TGCAGCGTTGTAGAAGGGACAGGGTTCGACGAGCAGTACTTC. This translates into CSVVEGTGFDEQYF.

As DNA, the CDR3 is TGCGCCAGCAGCTTGTCTAAGGAGGCACCCCTCCACTTT. Translated, it gives CASSLSKEAPLHF. The genes are TRBV5-1 and TRBJ1-6; D gene ambiguous. Germline V gives CDR1 SGHRS, CDR2 YFSETQ. The CDR3 is 13 amino acids. V was clipped by 1 base and J by 11 bases, with 10 bases between them.

The chain uses TRBV5-4 and TRBJ2-5; D is uncertain. In germline, CDR1 is SGHNT, CDR2 YYREEE (reference sequence). The CDR3 has 13 amino acids. The germline V and J ends were trimmed by 7 bases and 0 bases, with 10 bases remaining between them. CDR3 loop: CASRRQDQETQYF. CDR3 in DNA: TGTGCCAGCCGGCGGCAGGACCAAGAGACCCAGTACTTC.

This sequence joins TRBV5-1 and TRBJ2-3; 7 nucleotides line up with TRBD2. Trimming took 0 bases from V and 5 from J; bases not matched to a gene: 6. Germline V gene data show CDR1 as SGHRS and CDR2 as YFSETQ. The length of the CDR3 is 15 residues. DNA for the CDR3: TGCGCCAGCAGCTTGGTACTAGGGAGGGAAGATACGCAGTATTTT. It yields the protein CASSLVLGREDTQYF.

J is TRBJ1-6 and V is TRBV4-3; no clear D. This CDR3 comprises 16 residues. Trimming took 0 bases from V and 6 from J, leaving 12 bases between them. CDR1 LGHNA and CDR2 YSLEER come from the germline V gene. The CDR3 here is CASSQDNFLPNSPLHF. In nucleotides, the CDR3 is TGCGCCAGCAGCCAAGATAATTTCCTTCCTAATTCACCCCTCCACTTT.

The chain has TRBV25-1 and TRBJ1-2; no reliable D call. Looked up from germline, CDR1 is MGHDK and CDR2 is SYGVNS. The CDR3 sequence is 13 residues long. Trimming cost V 6 bases and J 4 bases, with 12 bases left between them. CDR3 DNA: TGTGCCAGCAGACAGTCAGGCGTCTATGGCTACACCTTC. Translation: CASRQSGVYGYTF.

The chain has TRBV29-1 and TRBJ2-1, with D perhaps TRBD1 (6 bases). The CDR3 length is 12 residues. Trimming removed 7 bases from V and 4 bases from J, with 11 bases in between. Germline V gene data show CDR1 as SQVTM and CDR2 as ANQGSEA. The CDR3 sequence: CSGLQGYNEQFF. The CDR3 nucleotides read TGCAGCGGGCTACAGGGTTACAATGAGCAGTTCTTC.

The chain employs TRBV5-1 and TRBJ2-5, with 8 bases fitting TRBD1. Germline V gene lookup returns CDR1 SGHRS and CDR2 YFSETQ. This CDR3 region has 14 residues. With 4 bases clipped from V and 5 bases from J, the junction kept 7 bases outside the gene matches. CDR3 amino acids: CASSATTGDETQYF. The CDR3 nucleotides are TGCGCCAGCAGCGCTACGACAGGGGACGAGACCCAGTACTTC.

This clone was seen a few times. The rearrangement uses TRBV5-1 and TRBJ2-7, with D unclear. CDR1 and CDR2 from the germline V gene are SGHRS and YFSETQ. The V end lost 1 base, the J end lost 4 bases, and 6 bases lay between the germline ends. This CDR3 has 12 amino acids. Here the CDR3 DNA reads TGCGCCAGCAGCTTGAACGGGTACGAGCAGTACTTC. As protein: CASSLNGYEQYF.

This clone was observed a few times. This rearrangement joins TRBV9 to TRBJ1-5; D unresolved. V lost 0 bases, J lost 9 bases, and 7 bases lay in between. Germline V CDR1 and CDR2: SGDLS, YYNGEE. The CDR3 consists of 12 residues. CDR3 region: CASSVVGGPQHF. CDR3 in DNA: TGTGCCAGCAGCGTAGTTGGTGGGCCCCAGCATTTT. Full variable domain (missing parts from reference TRBV9 and TRBJ1-5): DSGVTQTPKHLITATGQRVTLRCSPRSGDLSVYWYQQSLDQGLQFLIQYYNGEERAKGNILERFSAQQFPDLHSELNLSSLELGDSALYFCASSVVGGPQHFGDGTRLSIL.

This chain joins TRBV10-3 and TRBJ1-2; D gene unclear. V was cut by 3 bases and J by 4 bases, with 9 bases left in between. The CDR3 length is 13 residues. CDR1 is ENHRY, CDR2 SYGVKD, per germline. The CDR3, as DNA: TGTGCCATCAGTGACCCCTCGTCCTATGGCTACACCTTC. It encodes CAISDPSSYGYTF.

The CDR3 nucleotides read TGCAGCGTTGTTGGGACTGCTCCCTACGAGCAGTACTTC. This codes for CSVVGTAPYEQYF. The chain joins TRBV29-1 to TRBJ2-7; weak D call: TRBD2 (6 bases). Germline values: CDR1 SQVTM, CDR2 ANQGSEA. Trimming stripped 4 bases from V and 2 bases from J, with 12 bases between. This CDR3 is built from 13 residues.

This clone has only a few counts. Other DNA sequences in the same sample also yield this CDR3. V gene TRBV5-6 combines with J gene TRBJ2-2, with 7 bases lining up with TRBD1. CDR1 and CDR2 from the germline V gene are SGHDT and YYEEEE. The J segment lost 2 bases and the V segment lost 0 bases, leaving 4 bases of the junction unmatched. The length of the CDR3 is 16 residues. This chain's CDR3 is CASSLGQGVNTGELFF. CDR3 bases: TGTGCCAGCAGCTTGGGGCAGGGGGTAAACACCGGGGAGCTGTTTTTT.

This sequence joins TRBV7-9 and TRBJ2-6, with D perhaps given as TRBD1 or TRBD2 (6 bases each). CDR1 is SEHNR and CDR2 is FQNEAQ in the germline V gene (reference sequence). Trimming took off 5 bases at V and 3 bases at J, with 11 bases between the two ends. The CDR3 contains 15 residues. The CDR3 here is CASSKGGGGANVLTF. For the CDR3, the DNA is TGTGCCAGCAGCAAGGGGGGCGGTGGGGCCAACGTCCTGACTTTC.